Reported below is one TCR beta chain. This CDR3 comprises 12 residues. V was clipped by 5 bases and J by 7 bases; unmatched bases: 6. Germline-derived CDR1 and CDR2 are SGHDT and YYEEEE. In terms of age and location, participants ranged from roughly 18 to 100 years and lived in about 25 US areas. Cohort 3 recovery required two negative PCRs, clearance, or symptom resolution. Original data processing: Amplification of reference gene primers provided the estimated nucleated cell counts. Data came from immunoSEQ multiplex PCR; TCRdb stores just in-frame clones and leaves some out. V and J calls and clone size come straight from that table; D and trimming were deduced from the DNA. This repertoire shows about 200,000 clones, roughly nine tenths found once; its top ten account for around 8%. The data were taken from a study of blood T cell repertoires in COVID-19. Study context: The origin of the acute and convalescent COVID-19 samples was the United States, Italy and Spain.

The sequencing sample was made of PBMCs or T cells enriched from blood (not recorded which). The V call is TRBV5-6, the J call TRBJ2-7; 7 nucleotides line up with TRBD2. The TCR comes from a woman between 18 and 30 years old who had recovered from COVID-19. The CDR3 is CASRRSGEEQYF. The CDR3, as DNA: TGTGCCAGCAGGAGGAGCGGGGAAGAGCAGTACTTC. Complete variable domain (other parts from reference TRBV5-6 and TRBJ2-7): DAGVTQSPTHLIKTRGQQVTLRCSPKSGHDTVSWYQQALGQGPQFIFQYYEEEERQRGNFPDRFSGHQFPNYSSELNVNALLLGDSALYLCASRRSGEEQYFGPGTRLTVT.